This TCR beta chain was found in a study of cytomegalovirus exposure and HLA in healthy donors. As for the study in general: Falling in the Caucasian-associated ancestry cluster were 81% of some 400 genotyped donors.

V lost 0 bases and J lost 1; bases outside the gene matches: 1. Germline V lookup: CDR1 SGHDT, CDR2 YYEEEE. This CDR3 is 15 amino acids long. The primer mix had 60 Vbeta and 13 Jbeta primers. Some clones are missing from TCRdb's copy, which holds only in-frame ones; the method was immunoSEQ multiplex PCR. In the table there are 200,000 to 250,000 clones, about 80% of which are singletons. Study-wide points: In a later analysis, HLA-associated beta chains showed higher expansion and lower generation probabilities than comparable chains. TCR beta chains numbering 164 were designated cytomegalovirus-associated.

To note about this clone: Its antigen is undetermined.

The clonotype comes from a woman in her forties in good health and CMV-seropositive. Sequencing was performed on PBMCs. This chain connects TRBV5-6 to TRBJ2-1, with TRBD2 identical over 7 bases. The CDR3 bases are TGTGCCAGCAGCTTGGGCGGGAGTTCCTACAATGAGCAGTTCTTC. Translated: CASSLGGSSYNEQFF.